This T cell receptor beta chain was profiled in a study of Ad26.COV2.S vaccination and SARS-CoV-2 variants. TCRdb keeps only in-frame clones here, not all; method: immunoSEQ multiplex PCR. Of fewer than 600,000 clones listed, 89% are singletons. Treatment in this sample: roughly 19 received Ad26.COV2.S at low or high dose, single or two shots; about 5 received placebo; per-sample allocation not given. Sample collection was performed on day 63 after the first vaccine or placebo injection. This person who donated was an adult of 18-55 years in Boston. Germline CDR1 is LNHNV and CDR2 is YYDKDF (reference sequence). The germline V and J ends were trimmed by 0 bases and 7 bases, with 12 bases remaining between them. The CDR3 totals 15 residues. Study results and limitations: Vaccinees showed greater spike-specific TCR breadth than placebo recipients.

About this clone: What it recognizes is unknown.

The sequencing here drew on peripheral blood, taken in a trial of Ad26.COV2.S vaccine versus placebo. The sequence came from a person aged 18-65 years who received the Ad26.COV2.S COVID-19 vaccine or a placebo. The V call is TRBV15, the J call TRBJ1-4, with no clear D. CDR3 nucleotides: TGTGCCACCAGCAGAGAAGGTCGGGATACTGAAAAACTGTTTTTT. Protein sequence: CATSREGRDTEKLFF.